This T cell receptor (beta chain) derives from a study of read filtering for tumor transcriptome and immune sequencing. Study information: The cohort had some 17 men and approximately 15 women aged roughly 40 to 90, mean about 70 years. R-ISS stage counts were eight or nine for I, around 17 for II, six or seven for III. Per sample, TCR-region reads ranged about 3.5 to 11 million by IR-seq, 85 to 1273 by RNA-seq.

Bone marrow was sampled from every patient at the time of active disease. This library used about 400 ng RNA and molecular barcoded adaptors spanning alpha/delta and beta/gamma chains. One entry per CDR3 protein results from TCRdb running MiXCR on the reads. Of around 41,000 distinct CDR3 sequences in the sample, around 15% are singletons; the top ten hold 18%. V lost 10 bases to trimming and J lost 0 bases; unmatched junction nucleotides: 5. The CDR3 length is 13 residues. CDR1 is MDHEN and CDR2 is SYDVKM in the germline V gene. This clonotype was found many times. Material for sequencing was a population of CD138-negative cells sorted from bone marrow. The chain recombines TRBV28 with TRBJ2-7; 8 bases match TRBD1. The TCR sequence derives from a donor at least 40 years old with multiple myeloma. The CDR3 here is CAIRQGSSYEQYF. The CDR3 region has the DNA TGTGCCATCAGACAGGGGAGCTCCTACGAGCAGTACTTC.